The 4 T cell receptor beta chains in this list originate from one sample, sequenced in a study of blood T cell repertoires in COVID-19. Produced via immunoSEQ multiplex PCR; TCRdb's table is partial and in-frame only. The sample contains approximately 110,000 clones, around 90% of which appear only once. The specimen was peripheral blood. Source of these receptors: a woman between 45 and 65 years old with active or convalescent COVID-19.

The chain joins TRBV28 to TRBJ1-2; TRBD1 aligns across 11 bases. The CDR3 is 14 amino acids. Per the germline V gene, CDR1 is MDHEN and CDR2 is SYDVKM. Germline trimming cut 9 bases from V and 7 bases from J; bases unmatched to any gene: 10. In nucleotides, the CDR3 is TGTGCCAGTAACAAGGACAGGGGGCAGGGTGGCTACACCTTC. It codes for CASNKDRGQGGYTF.

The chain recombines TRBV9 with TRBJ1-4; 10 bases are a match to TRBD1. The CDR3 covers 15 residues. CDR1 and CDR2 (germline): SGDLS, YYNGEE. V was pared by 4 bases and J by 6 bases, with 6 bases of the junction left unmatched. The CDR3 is CASSFRTGGYEKLFF. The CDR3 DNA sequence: TGTGCCAGCAGCTTCAGGACAGGGGGATATGAAAAACTGTTTTTT.

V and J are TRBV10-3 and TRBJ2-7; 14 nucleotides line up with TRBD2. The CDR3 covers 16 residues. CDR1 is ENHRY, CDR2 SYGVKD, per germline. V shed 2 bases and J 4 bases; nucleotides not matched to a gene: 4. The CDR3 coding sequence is TGTGCCATCAGTGAGCCAGGGACTAGCGGGAGATACGAGCAGTACTTC. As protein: CAISEPGTSGRYEQYF.

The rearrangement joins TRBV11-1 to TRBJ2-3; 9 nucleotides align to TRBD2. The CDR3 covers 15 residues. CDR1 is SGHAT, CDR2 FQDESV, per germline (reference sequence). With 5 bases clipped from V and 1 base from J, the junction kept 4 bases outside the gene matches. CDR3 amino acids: CASSPWTSGTDTQYF. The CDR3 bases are TGTGCCAGCAGCCCGTGGACTAGCGGCACAGATACGCAGTATTTT.